One sample yielded the 8 T cell receptor beta chains listed below, sequenced in a study of blood T cell repertoires in COVID-19. TCRdb's table, derived via immunoSEQ multiplex PCR, lists solely in-frame clones and lacks some. The repertoire has around 130,000 clones, roughly 84% of them found once; the top ten carry around 9.5%. The material sequenced was peripheral blood. The receptors originated from a man under 40 with COVID-19, enrolled during active disease.

The chain carries TRBV9 and TRBJ2-1; 7 bases line up with TRBD2. In germline, CDR1 is SGDLS, CDR2 YYNGEE. The CDR3 is 14 residues long. V was pared by 7 bases and J by 4 bases, with 8 bases of the junction left unmatched. The CDR3 nucleotides read TGTGCCAGCCAGCCGGGGGGACTATACAATGAGCAGTTCTTC. Its protein is CASQPGGLYNEQFF. The full variable domain, with the rest looked up from reference TRBV9 and TRBJ2-1, is DSGVTQTPKHLITATGQRVTLRCSPRSGDLSVYWYQQSLDQGLQFLIQYYNGEERAKGNILERFSAQQFPDLHSELNLSSLELGDSALYFCASQPGGLYNEQFFGPGTRLTVL.

This clone came up a few times. The chain joins TRBV19 to TRBJ2-1, with 9 nucleotides matching TRBD1. The V gene's germline CDR1 is LNHDA and CDR2 SQIVND (reference sequence). V was pared by 6 bases and J by 7 bases, with 10 bases of the junction left unmatched. CDR3 size: 15 residues. The CDR3: CASRNPGQGRNEQFF. CDR3 in DNA: TGTGCCAGTAGAAATCCGGGACAGGGCAGAAATGAGCAGTTCTTC.

The chain combines TRBV11-2 with TRBJ1-2, with D possibly being TRBD1 (5 bases). The CDR3 runs 13 residues. Trimming cost V 5 bases and J 6 bases, with 13 bases left between them. CDR1 is SGHAT, CDR2 FQNNGV, per germline. The CDR3 bases are TGTGCCAGCAGCCCCCGACAGACAAATGGCTACACCTTC. As protein: CASSPRQTNGYTF.

V usage is TRBV12-3 or TRBV12-4 and J usage is TRBJ2-3; D is ambiguous. This CDR3 comprises 11 residues. Trimming left V 6 bases short and J 6 bases short, with 7 bases between. CDR3 sequence (DNA): TGTGCCAGCAGCACGAGGGATACGCAGTATTTT. It encodes CASSTRDTQYF.

V is TRBV15 and J is TRBJ2-2, with unresolved D. V lost 4 bases and J 1 base, leaving 7 bases between the germline ends. The V gene's germline CDR1 is LNHNV and CDR2 YYDKDF (reference sequence). This CDR3 region has 14 residues. CDR3 loop: CATSTPENTGELFF. CDR3 sequence (DNA): TGTGCCACCAGCACCCCAGAGAACACCGGGGAGCTGTTTTTT.

This chain uses TRBV7-2 with TRBJ2-7; possibly TRBD1 for D (6 bases). Trimming shortened V by 1 base and J by 4 bases, and 14 bases separated the two germline ends. CDR1 SGHTA and CDR2 FQGNSA come from the germline V gene. The CDR3 sequence is 15 residues long. CDR3 sequence: CASSLGSGTQYEQYF. In nucleotides, the CDR3 is TGTGCCAGCAGCTTAGGGTCAGGGACACAATACGAGCAGTACTTC.

The chain is built from TRBV19 and TRBJ1-4, with TRBD1 matching 12 bases. Germline V gene sequence: CDR1 LNHDA, CDR2 SQIVND (reference sequence). The ends lost 3 bases at V and 9 bases at J; junction bases unmatched: 8. The CDR3 sequence is 16 residues long. The CDR3 spells CASSILLRDRGQKLFF. The CDR3, as DNA: TGTGCCAGTAGTATCCTCCTCCGGGACAGGGGGCAAAAACTGTTTTTT.

This rearrangement joins TRBV28 to TRBJ2-1; 7 bases fit TRBD2. V shed 2 bases, J shed 9 bases, and the junction held 13 bases outside the gene matches. Germline lookup yields CDR1 MDHEN and CDR2 SYDVKM. The CDR3 is 16 amino acids. The DNA for the CDR3 is TGTGCCAGCAGTTTACCGACTAGCATCACAGCTGGTGAGCAGTTCTTC. Amino acid sequence: CASSLPTSITAGEQFF.